This is a list of T cell receptor beta chains from one sample in a study of T-cell reconstitution after alpha-beta-depleted transplantation in children. TCRdb re-derived calls from the PCR reads in MiXCR, one entry per CDR3 protein. The sample lists around 410,000 distinct CDR3 sequences; approximately 11% were seen once. This specimen consisted of PBMCs from the stem cell graft donor, obtained from the stem cell graft. These receptors were taken from a human donor who donated a stem cell graft to a child with acute myeloid leukemia. CDR3s include the opening cysteine and the closing phenylalanine or tryptophan. Each record gives: J gene, D gene, clone size, V gene, CDR3 protein, CDR3 DNA. D genes are given only for firm matches. Not all rows give a size; the values are once, few, many and, for expanded clones, a class.

J gene: TRBJ2-7
D gene: -
clone size: -
V gene: TRBV9
CDR3 protein: CASSVGPGEQYF
CDR3 DNA: TGTGCCAGCAGCGTAGGACCCGGCGAGCAGTACTTC

J gene: TRBJ2-1
D gene: TRBD1
clone size: many
V gene: TRBV5-5
CDR3 protein: CASSFVRTGYEQFF
CDR3 DNA: TGTGCCAGCAGCTTTGTCCGGACAGGGTATGAGCAGTTCTTC

J gene: TRBJ2-7
D gene: -
clone size: -
V gene: TRBV6-2/TRBV6-3
CDR3 protein: CASSRAHYEQYF
CDR3 DNA: TGTGCCAGCAGCCGGGCCCACTACGAGCAGTACTTC

J gene: TRBJ1-6
D gene: TRBD1
clone size: few
V gene: TRBV4-1
CDR3 protein: CASSQDWDSDYNSPLHF
CDR3 DNA: TGCGCCAGCAGCCAAGATTGGGACAGTGACTATAATTCACCCCTCCACTTT

J gene: TRBJ2-2
D gene: TRBD1
clone size: few
V gene: TRBV29-1
CDR3 protein: CSVTGGGRTGELFF
CDR3 DNA: TGCAGCGTGACAGGGGGCGGGCGCACCGGGGAGCTGTTTTTT

J gene: TRBJ1-4
D gene: TRBD1
clone size: few
V gene: TRBV20-1
CDR3 protein: CSARGLRDREPPTNEKLFF
CDR3 DNA: TGCAGTGCTAGAGGCCTCCGGGACAGGGAACCTCCAACTAATGAAAAACTGTTTTTT

J gene: TRBJ2-7
D gene: TRBD2
clone size: -
V gene: TRBV27
CDR3 protein: CAVGLGGEQYF
CDR3 DNA: TGTGCCGTGGGACTAGGAGGCGAGCAGTACTTC

J gene: TRBJ2-1
D gene: -
clone size: many
V gene: TRBV6-1
CDR3 protein: CASMRTILENEQFF
CDR3 DNA: TGTGCCAGCATGCGAACCATACTTGAAAATGAGCAGTTCTTC

J gene: TRBJ2-1
D gene: TRBD2
clone size: few
V gene: TRBV10-2
CDR3 protein: CASSEGRGLAFSYNEQFF
CDR3 DNA: TGCGCCAGCAGTGAGGGGAGGGGACTAGCGTTCTCCTACAATGAGCAGTTCTTC

J gene: TRBJ2-1
D gene: TRBD2
clone size: -
V gene: TRBV20-1
CDR3 protein: CSALSPGTSGNSYNEQFF
CDR3 DNA: TGCAGTGCTCTAAGTCCCGGGACTAGCGGGAACTCCTACAATGAGCAGTTCTTC

J gene: TRBJ2-3
D gene: -
clone size: many
V gene: TRBV5-1
CDR3 protein: CASSLGYSPDTQYF
CDR3 DNA: TGCGCCAGCAGCCTAGGATACTCACCAGATACGCAGTATTTT

J gene: TRBJ1-2
D gene: -
clone size: many
V gene: TRBV20-1
CDR3 protein: CSARSLHGYGYTF
CDR3 DNA: TGCAGTGCTAGGTCACTGCATGGCTATGGCTACACCTTC

J gene: TRBJ2-5
D gene: TRBD2
clone size: -
V gene: TRBV7-8
CDR3 protein: CASSSRLAGGQETQYF
CDR3 DNA: TGTGCCAGCAGCTCCCGCCTAGCGGGGGGACAAGAGACCCAGTACTTC

J gene: TRBJ2-1
D gene: TRBD2
clone size: few
V gene: TRBV11-2
CDR3 protein: CASSRGGVSNEQFF
CDR3 DNA: TGTGCCAGCAGCCGGGGGGGGGTTTCAAATGAGCAGTTCTTC

J gene: TRBJ2-1
D gene: -
clone size: -
V gene: TRBV20-1
CDR3 protein: CSAMRGAGISYNEQFF
CDR3 DNA: TGCAGTGCTATGAGGGGCGCTGGAATCTCCTACAATGAGCAGTTCTTC

J gene: TRBJ2-7
D gene: -
clone size: -
V gene: TRBV20-1
CDR3 protein: CSAQGGGYEQYF
CDR3 DNA: TGCAGTGCTCAGGGGGGTGGCTACGAGCAGTACTTC

J gene: TRBJ2-3
D gene: TRBD2
clone size: -
V gene: TRBV12-3/TRBV12-4
CDR3 protein: CASRLSGGAVDTQYF
CDR3 DNA: TGTGCCAGCAGACTTAGCGGGGGGGCCGTGGATACGCAGTATTTT

J gene: TRBJ2-7
D gene: TRBD2
clone size: -
V gene: TRBV20-1
CDR3 protein: CSARAPSGYEQYF
CDR3 DNA: TGCAGTGCTCGAGCGCCTAGCGGGTACGAGCAGTACTTC

J gene: TRBJ2-3
D gene: TRBD2
clone size: -
V gene: TRBV20-1
CDR3 protein: CSAPQTSGSSTDTQYF
CDR3 DNA: TGCAGTGCCCCCCAGACTAGCGGGTCTAGCACAGATACGCAGTATTTT

J gene: TRBJ2-2
D gene: -
clone size: -
V gene: TRBV30
CDR3 protein: CAWSDNGELFF
CDR3 DNA: TGTGCCTGGAGTGACAACGGGGAGCTGTTTTTT

J gene: TRBJ2-1
D gene: -
clone size: -
V gene: TRBV7-6
CDR3 protein: CASSPSPNGNEQFF
CDR3 DNA: TGTGCCAGCAGCCCTTCCCCAAACGGCAATGAGCAGTTCTTC

J gene: TRBJ1-1
D gene: -
clone size: -
V gene: TRBV20-1
CDR3 protein: CSARDPGGGTEAFF
CDR3 DNA: TGCAGTGCTAGAGACCCAGGCGGAGGGACTGAAGCTTTCTTT

J gene: TRBJ2-1
D gene: TRBD1
clone size: few
V gene: TRBV6-1
CDR3 protein: CAIAPQGAYNEQFF
CDR3 DNA: TGTGCCATCGCTCCGCAGGGGGCCTACAATGAGCAGTTCTTC

J gene: TRBJ1-3
D gene: -
clone size: few
V gene: TRBV12-5
CDR3 protein: CASGLVWGGRASGNTIYF
CDR3 DNA: TGTGCTAGTGGTTTGGTATGGGGGGGCAGGGCCAGCGGAAACACCATATATTTT

J gene: TRBJ2-5
D gene: TRBD1
clone size: -
V gene: TRBV5-1
CDR3 protein: CASSEGQGVETQYF
CDR3 DNA: TGCGCCAGCAGCGAGGGACAGGGGGTGGAGACCCAGTACTTC

J gene: TRBJ2-3
D gene: TRBD2
clone size: -
V gene: TRBV20-1
CDR3 protein: CSARGGTSGADTQYF
CDR3 DNA: TGCAGTGCTAGAGGAGGGACTAGCGGGGCAGATACGCAGTATTTT

J gene: TRBJ2-1
D gene: -
clone size: many
V gene: TRBV6-5
CDR3 protein: CASSYSWSGEQFF
CDR3 DNA: TGTGCCAGCAGTTACTCGTGGTCTGGTGAGCAGTTCTTC

J gene: TRBJ1-2
D gene: TRBD1
clone size: -
V gene: TRBV19
CDR3 protein: CASSVDRGNYGYTF
CDR3 DNA: TGTGCCAGTAGCGTGGACAGGGGTAACTATGGCTACACCTTC

J gene: TRBJ2-1
D gene: TRBD2
clone size: few
V gene: TRBV20-1
CDR3 protein: CSARGTRGSSYNEQFF
CDR3 DNA: TGCAGTGCTAGAGGCACCCGCGGGAGCTCCTACAATGAGCAGTTCTTC

J gene: TRBJ2-5
D gene: -
clone size: few
V gene: TRBV29-1
CDR3 protein: CSVEDEAVMTQYF
CDR3 DNA: TGCAGCGTTGAAGATGAAGCGGTTATGACCCAGTACTTC

J gene: TRBJ2-6
D gene: -
clone size: few
V gene: TRBV6-1
CDR3 protein: CASSNLAGSGANVLTF
CDR3 DNA: TGTGCCAGCAGCAATCTAGCCGGGTCTGGGGCCAACGTCCTGACTTTC

J gene: TRBJ2-2
D gene: TRBD2
clone size: few
V gene: TRBV4-3
CDR3 protein: CASSPGLAGVRGTGELFF
CDR3 DNA: TGCGCCAGCAGCCCGGGACTAGCGGGAGTACGTGGGACCGGGGAGCTGTTTTTT

J gene: TRBJ1-1
D gene: -
clone size: few
V gene: TRBV29-1
CDR3 protein: CSVFGQRGTEAFF
CDR3 DNA: TGCAGCGTTTTCGGGCAGCGGGGCACTGAAGCTTTCTTT

J gene: TRBJ2-5
D gene: TRBD1
clone size: few
V gene: TRBV7-2
CDR3 protein: CASSLSGQGGTQYF
CDR3 DNA: TGTGCCAGCAGCTTATCGGGACAGGGGGGGACCCAGTACTTC

J gene: TRBJ2-2
D gene: -
clone size: many
V gene: TRBV28
CDR3 protein: CASSPGGNTGELFF
CDR3 DNA: TGTGCCAGCAGTCCCGGGGGTAACACCGGGGAGCTGTTTTTT

J gene: TRBJ1-3
D gene: -
clone size: few
V gene: TRBV3-1
CDR3 protein: CASSQEWAGKRSGNTIYF
CDR3 DNA: TGTGCCAGCAGCCAAGAGTGGGCAGGGAAGAGGTCTGGAAACACCATATATTTT

J gene: TRBJ1-2
D gene: -
clone size: few
V gene: TRBV25-1
CDR3 protein: CASSKGGSLNYGYTF
CDR3 DNA: TGTGCCAGCAGTAAAGGGGGATCCCTTAACTATGGCTACACCTTC

J gene: TRBJ1-1
D gene: -
clone size: many
V gene: TRBV5-1
CDR3 protein: CASSLLEQGRTEAFF
CDR3 DNA: TGCGCCAGCAGCTTGTTGGAACAGGGTAGGACTGAAGCTTTCTTT

J gene: TRBJ2-3
D gene: TRBD1
clone size: many
V gene: TRBV10-3
CDR3 protein: CAISEDVRGDTQYF
CDR3 DNA: TGTGCCATCAGTGAGGACGTCAGGGGGGATACGCAGTATTTT

J gene: TRBJ1-2
D gene: TRBD1
clone size: -
V gene: TRBV6-1
CDR3 protein: CASSENRGRGSGYTF
CDR3 DNA: TGTGCCAGCAGTGAAAACAGGGGGCGCGGGTCTGGCTACACCTTC

J gene: TRBJ2-7
D gene: TRBD2
clone size: few
V gene: TRBV7-2
CDR3 protein: CASSLGLRGGAYEQYF
CDR3 DNA: TGTGCCAGCAGCTTAGGTCTGCGGGGGGGGGCCTACGAGCAGTACTTC

J gene: TRBJ1-1
D gene: TRBD1
clone size: -
V gene: TRBV20-1
CDR3 protein: CSAGSGQEWTEAFF
CDR3 DNA: TGCAGTGCTGGATCCGGACAGGAATGGACTGAAGCTTTCTTT